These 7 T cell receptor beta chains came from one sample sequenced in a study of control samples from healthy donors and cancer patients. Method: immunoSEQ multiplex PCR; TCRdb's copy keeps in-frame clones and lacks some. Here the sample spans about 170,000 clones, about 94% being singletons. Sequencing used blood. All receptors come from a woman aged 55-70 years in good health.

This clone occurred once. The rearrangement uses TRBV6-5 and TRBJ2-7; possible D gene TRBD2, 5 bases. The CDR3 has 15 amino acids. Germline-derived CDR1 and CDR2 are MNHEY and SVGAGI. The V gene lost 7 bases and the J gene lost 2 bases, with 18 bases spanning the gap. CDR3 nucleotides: TGTGCCAGCACTAGAGGGCTCACGGAGACCTACGAGCAGTACTTC. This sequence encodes CASTRGLTETYEQYF.

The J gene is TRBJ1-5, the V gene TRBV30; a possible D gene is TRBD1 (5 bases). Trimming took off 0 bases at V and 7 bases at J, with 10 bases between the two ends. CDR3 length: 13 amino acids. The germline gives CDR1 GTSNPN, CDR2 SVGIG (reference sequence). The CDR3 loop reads CAWSVGGDQPQHF. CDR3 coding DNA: TGTGCCTGGAGTGTAGGAGGGGACCAGCCCCAGCATTTT.

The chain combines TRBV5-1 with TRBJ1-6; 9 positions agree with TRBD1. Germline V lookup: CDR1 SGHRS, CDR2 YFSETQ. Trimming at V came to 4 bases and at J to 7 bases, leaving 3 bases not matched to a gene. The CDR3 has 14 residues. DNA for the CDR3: TGCGCCAGCAGCCCGGACAGGGGCAATTCACCCCTCCACTTT. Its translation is CASSPDRGNSPLHF.

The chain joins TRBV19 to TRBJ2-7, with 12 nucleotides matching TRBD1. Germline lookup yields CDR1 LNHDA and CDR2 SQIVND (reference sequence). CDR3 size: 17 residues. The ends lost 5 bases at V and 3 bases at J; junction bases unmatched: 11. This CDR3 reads CASSATPGTGGSYEQYF. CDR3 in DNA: TGTGCCAGTAGTGCGACACCCGGGACAGGGGGCAGCTACGAGCAGTACTTC.

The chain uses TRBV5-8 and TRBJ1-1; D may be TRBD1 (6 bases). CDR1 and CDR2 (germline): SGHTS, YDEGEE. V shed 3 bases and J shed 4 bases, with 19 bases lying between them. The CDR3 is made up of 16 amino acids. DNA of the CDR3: TGTGCCAGCAGCTCAGCCCGTAGGGGGTATAGCACTGAAGCTTTCTTT. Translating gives CASSSARRGYSTEAFF.

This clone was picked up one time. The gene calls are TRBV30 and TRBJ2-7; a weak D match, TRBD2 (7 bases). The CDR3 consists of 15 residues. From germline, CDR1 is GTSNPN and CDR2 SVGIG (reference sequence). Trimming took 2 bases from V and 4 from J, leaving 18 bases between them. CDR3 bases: TGTGCCTGGAGTCCTCGGACAGTCGGGGGGTACGAGCAGTACTTC. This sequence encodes CAWSPRTVGGYEQYF.

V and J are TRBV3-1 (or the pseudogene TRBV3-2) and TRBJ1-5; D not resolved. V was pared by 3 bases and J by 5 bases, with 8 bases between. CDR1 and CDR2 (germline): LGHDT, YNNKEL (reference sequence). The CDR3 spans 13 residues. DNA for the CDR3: TGTGCCAGCAGCCAGCGAGGTTATCAGCCCCAGCATTTT. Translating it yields CASSQRGYQPQHF.